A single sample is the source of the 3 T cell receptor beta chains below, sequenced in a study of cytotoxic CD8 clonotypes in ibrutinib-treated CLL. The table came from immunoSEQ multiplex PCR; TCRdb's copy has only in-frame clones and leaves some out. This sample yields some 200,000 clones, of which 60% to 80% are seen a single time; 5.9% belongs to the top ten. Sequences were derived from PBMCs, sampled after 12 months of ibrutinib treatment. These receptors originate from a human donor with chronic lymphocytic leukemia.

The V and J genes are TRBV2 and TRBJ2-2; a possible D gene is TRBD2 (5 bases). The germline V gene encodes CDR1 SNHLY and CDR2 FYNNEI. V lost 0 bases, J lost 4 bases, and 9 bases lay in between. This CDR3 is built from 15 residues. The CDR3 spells CASSEAGVPTGELFF. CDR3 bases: TGTGCCAGCAGTGAAGCGGGAGTGCCCACCGGGGAGCTGTTTTTT.

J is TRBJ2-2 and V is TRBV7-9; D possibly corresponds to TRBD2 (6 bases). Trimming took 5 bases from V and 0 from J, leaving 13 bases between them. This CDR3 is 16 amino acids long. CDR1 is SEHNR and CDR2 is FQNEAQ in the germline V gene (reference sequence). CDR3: CASSPKGLSNTGELFF. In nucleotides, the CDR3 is TGTGCCAGCAGCCCCAAGGGACTTTCGAACACCGGGGAGCTGTTTTTT.

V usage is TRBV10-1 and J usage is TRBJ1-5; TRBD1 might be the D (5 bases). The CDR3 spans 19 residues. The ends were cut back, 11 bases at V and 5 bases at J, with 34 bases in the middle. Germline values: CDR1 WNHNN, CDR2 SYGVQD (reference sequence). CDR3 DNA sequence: TGCGCCCCCCCGGATACGAGACAACACCGGGCAGGGACCTATCAGCCCCAGCATTTT. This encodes CAPPDTRQHRAGTYQPQHF.